This note documents a single T cell receptor (beta chain) sequence. Its cognate antigen has yet to be identified. The sample holds no much larger clone one base away, and base qualities are not on file. TCRbeta CDR3 regions were amplified from genomic DNA by means of the immunoSEQ Assay, a bias-controlled multiplex PCR. From the authors' description of their analysis: The number of nucleated cells in each sample was estimated from the amplification of reference gene primers within the assay. To quantify the absolute abundance of each unique TCRbeta CDR3 rearrangement, sequence reads were collapsed and filtered. For each sample, productive Simpson clonality was calculated as the square root of Simpson's diversity index over productive rearrangements. What TCRdb holds here is the immuneACCESS table cut down to in-frame rearrangements. Part of the clones is not present; checked against another copy, under half of the missing clones reflect an unresolved V gene, and the others are unexplained. V and J calls and clone size come straight from that table; D and trimming were deduced from the DNA. Recorded for this sample are about 51,000 clones; around 83% of them occurred a single time. The biggest ten clones account for about 4.6% of the sample.

The entry originates in a study of blood T cell repertoires in COVID-19 (dated by TCRdb to about 2020). At the level of the whole study: Collaborator samples came from the United States, Italy and Spain and covered acute and convalescent phases of COVID-19. The prospective study material was composed of cDNA or gDNA derived from T cells, B-cell-depleted T cells, or PBMCs. The dataset comprised deeply sampled blood TCRbeta repertoires from subjects exposed to, actively infected with, or recovered from COVID-19. A freely available public database, intended as a resource for researchers studying the immune response to SARS-CoV-2, is where the repertoires were released. The samples were drawn from the first 160 participants of the ongoing ImmuneRACE study and from 1,254 subjects provided by 6 global collaborators. The sample metadata nearly always contained a de-identified subject ID, COVID-19 status, age in years and sex. Where available, HLA class I and class II types were taken from metadata supplied by the sample provider and were not determined by assay-based typing. Overall study results and their limits: The amount of clinical and demographic metadata varied by source and participant and was provided uncurated.

V lost 0 bases and J lost 4 bases, and the count of bases not matched to a germline gene is 1. The CDR3 holds 14 amino acids from the cysteine to the phenylalanine. Only CDR3 DNA remains: 42 bases, in frame from the first base. CDR1 and CDR2, per the germline V gene, are SGHRS and YFSETQ. The collaborating institutions used their own protocols to collect whole blood in K2EDTA tubes. For TCRbeta analysis, collaborator samples were shipped as frozen whole blood, as isolated PBMCs, or as DNA extracted from either sample type. The chain uses TRBV5-1 and TRBJ1-5, with 7 bases matching TRBD1. This sequence originates from a man older than 75 with active COVID-19. The specimen was peripheral blood. The nucleotide sequence reads TGCGCCAGCAGCTTGGAGACAGGGAATCAGCCCCAGCATTTT. This sequence encodes CASSLETGNQPQHF.